This entry lists 16 T cell receptor beta chains sequenced from one sample in a study of vaccination and CD4 T cells after COVID-19. CD4+ T cells that had been cultured provided DNA sequenced with the Oncomine TCR Beta short-read assay. TCRdb redid the calling of the PCR reads with MiXCR, one entry per CDR3 protein. The table records roughly 20,000 distinct CDR3 sequences, roughly 56% of them present only once. These receptors have no identified antigens. Time point reported: late sampling 161 to 241 days after vaccination in a few convalescent patients. Treatment in this sample: roughly 11-day PBMC culture with coronavirus spike peptide pools or control peptides (ViraFEST assay). The sequencing here drew on CD4+ T cells from blood, cultured in vitro, taken about 7 months after SARS-CoV-2 vaccination. Every receptor here comes from a human donor who had recovered from COVID-19.

This chain joins TRBV20-1 and TRBJ2-7; D perhaps matches TRBD1 (6 bases). Trimming stripped 6 bases from V and 4 bases from J, with 13 bases between. Germline V gene data show CDR1 as DFQATT and CDR2 as SNEGSKA (reference sequence). The CDR3 spans 12 residues. The DNA of the CDR3 is TGCAGTGCAAAAGGACAGCAGTACGAGCAGTACTTC. Translating it yields CSAKGQQYEQYF.

The gene calls are TRBV21-1 and TRBJ1-5. TRBV21-1 is classified as a pseudogene. The CDR3 runs 14 residues. The CDR3 DNA is TGTGCCAGCAGCAAATGTGGGAACAATCAGCCCCAGCATTTT. Amino acids: CASSKCGNNQPQHF.

The chain combines TRBV2 with TRBJ2-5, with TRBD1 as a possible D gene (5 bases). The length of the CDR3 is 15 residues. The V gene lost 4 bases and the J gene lost 2 bases, with 14 bases spanning the gap. In germline, CDR1 is SNHLY, CDR2 FYNNEI. The chain's CDR3 is CASSVRGLGQETQYF. CDR3 DNA: TGTGCCAGCAGTGTAAGGGGTTTAGGGCAAGAGACCCAGTACTTC. Supplemented by reference TRBV2 and TRBJ2-5, the full variable domain reads EPEVTQTPSHQVTQMGQEVILRCVPISNHLYFYWYRQILGQKVEFLVSFYNNEISEKSEIFDDQFSVERPDGSNFTLKIRSTKLEDSAMYFCASSVRGLGQETQYFGPGTRLLVL.

Only a few counts were recorded for this clonotype. V gene TRBV19 combines with J gene TRBJ1-5; D remains ambiguous. V shed 4 bases and J shed 9 bases, with 10 bases lying between them. CDR1 and CDR2 (germline): LNHDA, SQIVND (reference sequence). CDR3 length: 12 residues. The chain's CDR3 is CASSKLPGPQHF. In nucleotides, the CDR3 is TGTGCCAGTAGTAAACTGCCCGGGCCCCAGCATTTT.

The chain uses TRBV2 and TRBJ1-2, with D perhaps matching TRBD1 (6 bases). Germline values: CDR1 SNHLY, CDR2 FYNNEI. V lost 4 bases to trimming and J lost 13 bases, with 22 bases between them. The CDR3 sequence is 14 residues long. CDR3 in amino acids: CASSGQAIPLLSTF. The CDR3 DNA reads as TGTGCCAGCAGTGGACAGGCGATCCCTTTGTTAAGCACCTTC.

V usage is TRBV6-5 and J usage is TRBJ2-1; 9 nucleotides agree with TRBD2. The germline gives CDR1 MNHEY, CDR2 SVGAGI. This CDR3 spans 15 amino acids. V trimming: 3 bases; J trimming: 6 bases; junction bases outside the gene matches: 6. The CDR3 DNA reads TGTGCCAGCAGTTATGGGCTAGCGGGGTCCAATGAGCAGTTCTTC. This translates into CASSYGLAGSNEQFF.

This chain's CDR3 is CASSLQGASYEQYF. The CDR3 nucleotides are TGTGCCAGCAGCTTACAGGGGGCTTCCTACGAGCAGTACTTC. The chain couples TRBV5-4 to TRBJ2-7; 9 nucleotides align to TRBD1. Trimming took 2 bases from V and 1 from J; bases not matched to a gene: 1. CDR1 is SGHNT, CDR2 YYREEE, per germline (reference sequence). CDR3 length: 14 amino acids.

In this sample, this clonotype turned up a few times. This chain joins TRBV20-1 and TRBJ2-3; maybe TRBD2 (5 bases). This CDR3 has 18 amino acids. In germline, CDR1 is DFQATT, CDR2 SNEGSKA (reference sequence). V lost 2 bases and J lost 7, with 28 bases in between. The CDR3 sequence: CSARYRPLGQEVLYTQYF. DNA for the CDR3: TGCAGTGCTAGATATCGACCCCTTGGGCAGGAGGTTCTTTATACGCAGTATTTT.

This clonotype was observed a handful of times. The V gene is TRBV15, the J gene TRBJ2-1; 11 positions match TRBD2. Trimming cost V 6 bases and J 8 bases; bases outside gene matches: 6. The germline V gene has CDR1 LNHNV and CDR2 YYDKDF (reference sequence). The CDR3 totals 14 residues. The CDR3 nucleotides read TGTGCCACCAGTAGCGGGAGGGTGGGTTATGAGCAGTTCTTC. It translates to CATSSGRVGYEQFF. The full variable domain, rest sourced from reference TRBV15 and TRBJ2-1, is DAMVIQNPRYQVTQFGKPVTLSCSQTLNHNVMYWYQQKSSQAPKLLFHYYDKDFNNEADTPDNFQSRRPNTSFCFLDIRSPGLGDTAMYLCATSSGRVGYEQFFGPGTRLTVL.

In nucleotides, the CDR3 is TGCGCCAGCAGCCTACAGGTTATCAAGAACACTGAAGCTTTCTTT. Protein sequence: CASSLQVIKNTEAFF. This chain connects TRBV4-3 to TRBJ1-1, with a possible D match to TRBD1 (5 bases). This CDR3 comprises 15 residues. Germline CDR1 and CDR2: LGHNA and YSLEER. V dropped 4 bases and J dropped 1 base, with 13 bases sitting between them.

The rearrangement links TRBV20-1 to TRBJ1-5; D not resolved. The length of the CDR3 is 17 residues. V was trimmed by 0 bases and J by 0 bases, leaving 15 bases between them. CDR1 is DFQATT and CDR2 is SNEGSKA in the germline V gene (reference sequence). The CDR3 here is CSARDPLIGGSNQPQHF. CDR3 DNA sequence: TGCAGTGCTAGAGACCCCCTAATCGGTGGTAGCAATCAGCCCCAGCATTTT.

J is TRBJ1-2 and V is TRBV6-1; D not certain. The length of the CDR3 is 17 residues. The V end lost 6 bases, the J end lost 7 bases, and 27 bases lay between the germline ends. Germline V lookup: CDR1 MNHNS, CDR2 SASEGT. The CDR3 region is CASRRTAGRAPSSGYTF. Here the CDR3 DNA reads TGTGCCAGCAGGCGGACGGCCGGCCGCGCTCCATCGAGTGGCTACACCTTC.

This clonotype was observed a few times. V is TRBV6-1 and J is TRBJ2-5; D uncertain. The V gene's germline CDR1 is MNHNS and CDR2 SASEGT. V dropped 6 bases and J dropped 5 bases, with 13 bases sitting between them. The length of the CDR3 is 13 residues. The CDR3 DNA sequence: TGTGCCAGCAGCGGTGAAGGGCGGGAGACCCAGTACTTC. Translation: CASSGEGRETQYF.

In this sample, this clonotype turned up once. The V gene is TRBV6-2 or TRBV6-3, the J gene TRBJ2-5, with D perhaps matching TRBD1 (5 bases). CDR3 length equals 14 residues. The V end was cut by 2 bases, the J end by 1 base, with 8 bases between. Germline V CDR1 and CDR2: MNHEY, SVGEGT. CDR3 nucleotides: TGTGCCAGCAGTTACCTAGGGGCCCAAGAGACCCAGTACTTC. Protein sequence: CASSYLGAQETQYF.

This chain joins TRBV11-3 and TRBJ2-1; tentatively, D is TRBD1 (5 bases). The CDR3 contains 13 residues. In germline, CDR1 is SGHNT, CDR2 YENEEA. Deletions cut 7 bases from V and 2 bases from J, with 9 bases between. The CDR3 coding sequence is TGTGCCAGCAAAGAGACAGCCTACAATGAGCAGTTCTTC. Its translation is CASKETAYNEQFF.

The chain carries TRBV7-9 and TRBJ2-1, with 8 bases that match TRBD2. The germline CDR1 and CDR2 sequences are SEHNR and FQNEAQ (reference sequence). This CDR3 region has 13 residues. V shed 2 bases and J 10 bases; nucleotides not matched to a gene: 4. The CDR3 bases are TGTGCCAGCAGCTTAACGGGGGGGACCGAGCAGTTCTTC. Encoded protein: CASSLTGGTEQFF.